A single sample is the source of the 17 T cell receptor beta chains below, sequenced in a study of regulatory T cells in long-lasting Graves disease. To make TCR beta libraries, researchers used iRepertoire HTBI primers and Arm-PCR of CDR3 regions. MiXCR, run by TCRdb on the multiplex PCR reads, gives a single entry per CDR3 protein. The sample has 400,000 to 450,000 distinct CDR3 sequences, 16% seen once; the top ten hold over 8.5%. The time point: newly diagnosed GD, antithyroid drugs for less than 3 months. PBMC RNA served as the TCR library source. This same sample was also part of a study on T cells in Graves' hyperthyroidism and ophthalmopathy.

Here the sequenced sample was peripheral blood mononuclear cells (PBMCs), taken at new diagnosis, from a patient treated with antithyroid drugs. The receptor source for this set is a woman in her twenties or thirties with Graves disease.

Only a few counts were recorded for this clonotype. The chain couples TRBV30 to TRBJ2-1, with TRBD1 matching 10 bases. Germline lookup yields CDR1 GTSNPN and CDR2 SVGIG (reference sequence). J gave up 3 bases and V 3 bases, and 2 bases lay outside the gene matches. The CDR3 covers 14 residues. The CDR3 DNA follows: TGTGCCTGGAGCTGGGACAGGGGCTACAATGAGCAGTTCTTC. Translation gives CAWSWDRGYNEQFF.

The chain carries TRBV20-1 and TRBJ2-3; tentative D call: TRBD2 (7 bases). The CDR3 runs 16 residues. Trimming took 0 bases from V and 0 from J, leaving 13 bases between them. CDR1 and CDR2 from the germline V gene are DFQATT and SNEGSKA (reference sequence). CDR3 nucleotides: TGCAGTGCTAGAGAGGGGGGGGGGCCGAGCACAGATACGCAGTATTTT. Translated, it gives CSAREGGGPSTDTQYF.

The genes are TRBV19 and TRBJ2-3; D gene uncertain. Germline assignment: CDR1 LNHDA and CDR2 SQIVND (reference sequence). Trimming shortened V by 11 bases and J by 0 bases, and 15 bases separated the two germline ends. The CDR3 has 14 residues. Here the CDR3 DNA reads TGTGCCTGTACATCCGACCCTAGCACAGATACGCAGTATTTT. Protein: CACTSDPSTDTQYF. Together with reference TRBV19 and TRBJ2-3, the CDR3 gives the full variable domain: DGGITQSPKYLFRKEGQNVTLSCEQNLNHDAMYWYRQDPGQGLRLIYYSQIVNDFQKGDIAEGYSVSREKKESFPLTVTSAQKNPTAFYLCACTSDPSTDTQYFGPGTRLTVL.

This clonotype was observed many times. The CDR3 reads CSARGGSSDNSPLHF. The CDR3 coding sequence is TGCAGTGCTAGAGGAGGGAGTTCGGACAATTCACCCCTCCACTTT. This chain uses TRBV20-1 with TRBJ1-6; no definite D call. Looked up from germline, CDR1 is DFQATT and CDR2 is SNEGSKA (reference sequence). The V and J ends lost 1 base and 7 bases respectively, with 14 bases between them. The CDR3 extends over 15 amino acids.

This clonotype showed up just a few times. The chain uses TRBV6-2 or TRBV6-3 and TRBJ2-7; D is unclear. This CDR3 contains 14 residues. Between the trimmed V and J ends, which lost 2 bases and 1 base, there was a span of 9 bases. CDR1 and CDR2 from the germline V gene are MNHEY and SVGEGT. As DNA, the CDR3 is TGTGCCAGCAGTTACCGGACCCAGTCCTACGAGCAGTACTTC. Amino acids: CASSYRTQSYEQYF.

This clonotype occurred many times. The chain employs TRBV28 and TRBJ2-3, with D hard to call. Trimming took 3 bases from V and 0 from J, leaving 13 bases between them. Per germline, CDR1 MDHEN and CDR2 SYDVKM. The CDR3 spans 16 residues. CDR3 sequence reads: CASSLAAPPSTDTQYF. As DNA, the CDR3 is TGTGCCAGCAGTTTGGCGGCCCCACCCAGCACAGATACGCAGTATTTT.

This clonotype was counted ten times or more. V is TRBV30 and J is TRBJ2-3; 10 nucleotides align to TRBD2. Germline CDR1 and CDR2: GTSNPN and SVGIG (reference sequence). Trimming took 3 bases from V and 3 from J; bases not matched to a gene: 3. CDR3 size: 14 residues. This CDR3 reads CAWRQAGGTDTQYF. DNA of the CDR3: TGTGCCTGGAGACAAGCGGGAGGGACAGATACGCAGTATTTT.

This clonotype was seen many times. The rearrangement joins TRBV18 to TRBJ2-7; 10 bases agree with TRBD1. V dropped 3 bases and J dropped 5; count of bases not matched to a gene: 10. CDR1 is KGHSH, CDR2 LQKENI, per germline. This CDR3 is built from 16 residues. The CDR3 sequence: CASSPFKTGGGDEQYF. CDR3 bases: TGTGCCAGCTCACCGTTTAAGACAGGGGGCGGAGACGAGCAGTACTTC.

This clonotype was observed many times. V is TRBV7-9 and J is TRBJ2-1; 10 bases line up with TRBD2. Germline-derived CDR1 and CDR2 are SEHNR and FQNEAQ (reference sequence). CDR3 length: 16 residues. J gave up 3 bases and V 5 bases, and 7 bases lay outside the gene matches. The CDR3 bases are TGTGCCAGCAGCCCCCCCAGCGGGAGGGGCTACAATGAGCAGTTCTTC. Encoded protein: CASSPPSGRGYNEQFF. The complete variable domain, with remaining parts taken from reference TRBV7-9 and TRBJ2-1, reads DTGVSQNPRHKITKRGQNVTFRCDPISEHNRLYWYRQTLGQGPEFLTYFQNEAQLEKSRLLSDRFSAERPKGSFSTLEIQRTEQGDSAMYLCASSPPSGRGYNEQFFGPGTRLTVL.

This clonotype was seen at least ten times. The chain has TRBV12-3 or TRBV12-4 and TRBJ1-1, with TRBD1 matching over 9 bases. Trimming took 6 bases from V and 3 from J; bases not matched to a gene: 11. The CDR3 totals 16 residues. In nucleotides, the CDR3 is TGTGCCAGCAGCATACCCGACAGGGGGATGGACACTGAAGCTTTCTTT. Translated: CASSIPDRGMDTEAFF.

This clonotype occurred a few times. V and J are TRBV20-1 and TRBJ2-3, with 12 bases aligning to TRBD2. The CDR3 sequence is 15 residues long. Germline trimming cut 3 bases from V and 4 bases from J; bases unmatched to any gene: 5. The germline CDR1 and CDR2 sequences are DFQATT and SNEGSKA (reference sequence). CDR3 in amino acids: CSASPTSGGSDTQYF. The CDR3 coding sequence is TGCAGTGCTAGTCCTACTAGCGGGGGGTCAGATACGCAGTATTTT.

This rearrangement joins TRBV6-2 or TRBV6-3 to TRBJ1-2; 7 nucleotides match TRBD1. Germline lookup yields CDR1 MNHEY and CDR2 SVGEGT. CDR3 length: 14 residues. V was pared by 2 bases and J by 8 bases, with 8 bases of the junction left unmatched. In DNA form, the CDR3 reads TGTGCCAGCAGTTACCCCCCTGACAGGGACGGCTACACCTTC. Its translation is CASSYPPDRDGYTF.

This clonotype was counted many times. The chain is built from TRBV20-1 and TRBJ2-5, with TRBD2 identical over 9 bases. Germline CDR1 DFQATT, CDR2 SNEGSKA (reference sequence). Trimming removed 7 bases from V and 2 bases from J; junction bases left unmatched: 11. There are 15 residues in the CDR3. This chain's CDR3 is CSVNPLAGKQETQYF. CDR3 sequence (DNA): TGCAGTGTTAACCCCCTAGCGGGGAAACAAGAGACCCAGTACTTC.

Many counts were recorded for this clonotype. This sequence joins TRBV5-6 and TRBJ1-2, with 8 nucleotides matching TRBD1. The J segment lost 1 base and the V segment lost 3 bases, leaving 14 bases of the junction unmatched. This CDR3 has 18 amino acids. CDR1 and CDR2 (germline): SGHDT, YYEEEE. The CDR3 region is CASSSLMTGETINYGYTF. CDR3 nucleotides: TGTGCCAGCAGCTCACTCATGACAGGGGAGACGATTAACTATGGCTACACCTTC.

This clonotype was counted a few times. The chain joins TRBV6-2 or TRBV6-3 to TRBJ2-2; 12 nucleotides align to TRBD2. This CDR3 has 20 amino acids. Germline CDR1 is MNHEY and CDR2 is SVGEGT. The trim removed 1 base at V and 3 bases at J, leaving 12 bases unmatched. The CDR3 loop reads CASSYLKASGRAGHTGELFF. CDR3 DNA: TGTGCCAGCAGTTACTTGAAAGCTAGCGGGAGGGCCGGTCACACCGGGGAGCTGTTTTTT.

In this sample, this clonotype turned up a few times. The chain employs TRBV19 and TRBJ1-5; D is unresolved. Germline CDR1 LNHDA, CDR2 SQIVND (reference sequence). The CDR3 is 13 amino acids. Trimming removed 0 bases from V and 6 bases from J, with 6 bases in between. CDR3 sequence reads: CASSIDRGQPQHF. DNA for the CDR3: TGTGCCAGTAGTATAGATCGGGGTCAGCCCCAGCATTTT. Complete variable domain (other parts from reference TRBV19 and TRBJ1-5): DGGITQSPKYLFRKEGQNVTLSCEQNLNHDAMYWYRQDPGQGLRLIYYSQIVNDFQKGDIAEGYSVSREKKESFPLTVTSAQKNPTAFYLCASSIDRGQPQHFGDGTRLSIL.

This clonotype came up many times. The chain is built from TRBV28 and TRBJ2-3, with no clear D. V shed 8 bases and J shed 6 bases, with 6 bases lying between them. Germline CDR1 and CDR2: MDHEN and SYDVKM. CDR3 size: 10 residues. The CDR3 protein is CASLGDTQYF. DNA for the CDR3: TGTGCCAGCCTTGGGGATACGCAGTATTTT. Together with reference TRBV28 and TRBJ2-3, the CDR3 gives the full variable domain: DVKVTQSSRYLVKRTGEKVFLECVQDMDHENMFWYRQDPGLGLRLIYFSYDVKMKEKGDIPEGYSVSREKKERFSLILESASTNQTSMYLCASLGDTQYFGPGTRLTVL.